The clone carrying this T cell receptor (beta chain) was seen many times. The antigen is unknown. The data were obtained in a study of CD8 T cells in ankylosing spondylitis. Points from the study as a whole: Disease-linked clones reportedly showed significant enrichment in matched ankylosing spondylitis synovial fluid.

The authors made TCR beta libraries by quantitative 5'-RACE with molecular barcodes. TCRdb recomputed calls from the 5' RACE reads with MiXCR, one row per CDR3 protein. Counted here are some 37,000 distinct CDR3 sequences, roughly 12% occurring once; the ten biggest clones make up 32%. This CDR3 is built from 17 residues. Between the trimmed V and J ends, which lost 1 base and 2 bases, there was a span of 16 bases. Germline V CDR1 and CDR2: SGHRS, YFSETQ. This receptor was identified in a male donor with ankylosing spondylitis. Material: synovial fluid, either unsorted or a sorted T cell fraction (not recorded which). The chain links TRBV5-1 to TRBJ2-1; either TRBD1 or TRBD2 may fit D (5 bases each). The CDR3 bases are TGCGCCAGCAGCTTGTCGACGGGGCCTCCCCCCTACAATGAGCAGTTCTTC. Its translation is CASSLSTGPPPYNEQFF. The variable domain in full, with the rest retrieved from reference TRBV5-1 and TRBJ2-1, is KAGVTQTPRYLIKTRGQQVTLSCSPISGHRSVSWYQQTPGQGLQFLFEYFSETQRNKGNFPGRFSGRQFSNSRSEMNVSTLELGDSALYLCASSLSTGPPPYNEQFFGPGTRLTVL.